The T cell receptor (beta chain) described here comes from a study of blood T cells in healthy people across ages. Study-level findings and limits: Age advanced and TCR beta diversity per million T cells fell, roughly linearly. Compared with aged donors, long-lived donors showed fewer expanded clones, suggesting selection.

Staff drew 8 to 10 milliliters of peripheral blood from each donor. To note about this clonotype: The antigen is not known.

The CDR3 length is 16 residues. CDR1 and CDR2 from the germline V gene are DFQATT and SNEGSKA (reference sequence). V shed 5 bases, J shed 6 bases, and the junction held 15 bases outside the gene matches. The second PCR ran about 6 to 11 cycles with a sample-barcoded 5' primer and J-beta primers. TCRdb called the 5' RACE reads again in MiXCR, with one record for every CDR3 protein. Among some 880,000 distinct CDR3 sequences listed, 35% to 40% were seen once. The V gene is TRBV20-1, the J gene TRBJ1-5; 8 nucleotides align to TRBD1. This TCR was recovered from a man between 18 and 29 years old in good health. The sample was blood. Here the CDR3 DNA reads TGCAGTGCTTGGCCCGCAGGGGGCTCTTTGGTTCAGCCCCAGCATTTT. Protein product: CSAWPAGGSLVQPQHF.